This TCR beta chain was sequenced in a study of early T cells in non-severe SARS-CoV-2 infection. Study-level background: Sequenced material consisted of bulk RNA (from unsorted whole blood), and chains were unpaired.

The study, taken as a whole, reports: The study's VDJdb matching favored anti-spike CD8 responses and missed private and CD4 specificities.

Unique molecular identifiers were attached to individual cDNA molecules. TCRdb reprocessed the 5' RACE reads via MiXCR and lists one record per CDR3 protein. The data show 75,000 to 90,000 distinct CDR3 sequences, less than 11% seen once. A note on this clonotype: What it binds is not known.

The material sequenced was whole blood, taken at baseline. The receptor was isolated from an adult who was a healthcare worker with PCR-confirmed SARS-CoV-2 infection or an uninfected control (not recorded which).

This chain's CDR3 is CAISGSELPSSYNEQFF. The CDR3 region has the DNA TGTGCCATCAGTGGCAGTGAGCTACCTAGCTCCTACAATGAGCAGTTCTTC. The genes are TRBV10-3 and TRBJ2-1, with D unclear. Germline-derived CDR1 and CDR2 are ENHRY and SYGVKD. Between the trimmed V and J ends, which lost 4 bases and 0 bases, there was a span of 16 bases. The length of the CDR3 is 17 residues.